The T cell receptor (beta chain) under discussion was sequenced for a study of blood T cell repertoires in COVID-19. How the authors handled the data: Estimates of nucleated cell counts were drawn from the amplification of reference gene primers. Clones were read by immunoSEQ multiplex PCR, and TCRdb kept only the in-frame ones, dropping some. That table gives V, J and clone size, and the DNA gave D and trimming. This repertoire shows under 300,000 clones, around 90% found once; its top ten account for around 2%. This CDR3 is built from 13 residues. The V and J ends lost 4 bases and 14 bases respectively, with 20 bases between them. Germline V gene sequence: CDR1 SGHTA, CDR2 FQGNSA. Assignments of participants to cohorts depended upon their own reported clinical history. Before being deemed recovered, Cohort 3 donors had two negative PCRs, clearance, or symptom resolution.

The receptor was isolated from a woman aged 18-29 years who had recovered from COVID-19. Sequencing input: PBMCs or T cells enriched from blood (not recorded which). This chain connects TRBV7-2 to TRBJ1-1, with no clear D. For the CDR3, the DNA is TGTGCCAGCAGCTCCCTTACTTCTCACCGTGCCTTCTTT. It specifies CASSSLTSHRAFF.